Listed below are T cell receptor beta chains from one sample, sequenced in a study of CD8+CD57+ T cells in acquired aplastic anemia. TCRdb used MiXCR to reprocess the reads, holding one entry per CDR3 protein. The sample holds 160,000 or so distinct CDR3 sequences, 45% to 55% seen once. What was sequenced was sorted CD4+, CD8+, or CD8+CD57+ T cells (not recorded which) from PBMCs. These receptors came from a human donor with aplastic anemia. CDR3s include the opening cysteine and the closing phenylalanine or tryptophan. Fields, in order: D gene, clone size, J gene, V gene, CDR3 protein, CDR3 DNA. D genes are given only for firm matches. The size entry is marked missing in some rows and otherwise reads once, few, many or a size class.

NA	NA	TRBJ2-2	TRBV10-3	CAISESTPALRGTGELFF	TGTGCCATCAGTGAGTCGACTCCAGCGCTCAGAGGGACCGGGGAGCTGTTTTTT
NA	many	TRBJ2-3	TRBV24-1	CATSDLTGPTDTQYF	TGTGCCACCAGTGATTTGACAGGGCCCACAGATACGCAGTATTTT
TRBD2	NA	TRBJ2-7	TRBV5-1	CASRRTSGGQYEQYF	TGCGCCAGCAGAAGGACTAGCGGGGGACAGTACGAGCAGTACTTC
NA	many	TRBJ1-3	TRBV9	CASSPTLYSGNTIYF	TGTGCCAGCAGCCCCACCTTATATTCTGGAAACACCATATATTTT
NA	NA	TRBJ2-5	TRBV9	CASSVHQGGIGETQYF	TGTGCCAGCAGCGTCCATCAGGGCGGGATCGGGGAGACCCAGTACTTC
TRBD1	many	TRBJ1-2	TRBV5-5	CASSLIDRVVYGYTF	TGTGCCAGCAGCTTGATCGACAGGGTGGTTTATGGCTACACCTTC
NA	NA	TRBJ2-1	TRBV7-2	CASSLAATHNEQFF	TGTGCCAGCAGCTTAGCCGCCACCCACAATGAGCAGTTCTTC
NA	NA	TRBJ2-2	TRBV5-1	CASRQGIGELFF	TGCGCCAGCAGACAGGGTATCGGGGAGCTGTTTTTT
NA	few	TRBJ1-1	TRBV15	CATSRGAEAFF	TGTGCCACCAGCAGAGGGGCTGAAGCTTTCTTT
NA	NA	TRBJ2-7	TRBV20-1	CSARSRTQTYEQYF	TGCAGTGCTAGATCTCGAACACAGACCTACGAGCAGTACTTC
NA	NA	TRBJ1-6	TRBV7-9	CASSEGGSSPLHF	TGTGCCAGCAGCGAGGGAGGTAGTTCACCCCTCCACTTT
NA	NA	TRBJ1-6	TRBV9	CASSVPDSPLHF	TGTGCCAGCAGCGTGCCGGATTCACCCCTCCACTTT
NA	NA	TRBJ2-1	TRBV12-3/TRBV12-4	CASTPRDTYNEQFF	TGTGCCAGCACCCCAAGGGATACCTACAATGAGCAGTTCTTC
TRBD1	few	TRBJ1-4	TRBV29-1	CSAKTGSDEKLFF	TGCAGCGCCAAGACAGGGTCGGATGAAAAACTGTTTTTT
TRBD2	many	TRBJ2-1	TRBV5-4	CASSLPNRGRIYNEQFF	TGTGCCAGCAGCTTGCCCAATCGCGGGAGGATATACAATGAGCAGTTCTTC
NA	few	TRBJ1-3	TRBV2	CASTRQEGGNTIYF	TGTGCCAGCACTCGACAAGAAGGAGGAAACACCATATATTTT
NA	many	TRBJ2-7	TRBV25-1	CASSESASYYEQYF	TGTGCCAGCAGTGAATCGGCCAGTTACTACGAGCAGTACTTC
TRBD2	many	TRBJ2-5	TRBV3-1	CASSRTRRLSETQYF	TGTGCCAGCAGCCGGACTAGGAGGCTTAGTGAGACCCAGTACTTC
TRBD2	many	TRBJ2-1	TRBV14	CASSHLVSSGNYNEQFF	TGTGCCAGCAGCCACTTAGTTTCTAGCGGGAACTACAATGAGCAGTTCTTC
NA	NA	TRBJ1-1	TRBV2	CASSQESVQRAFF	TGTGCCAGCAGCCAAGAGTCGGTACAGAGAGCTTTCTTT
TRBD2	few	TRBJ2-3	TRBV4-2	CASSGGLAGDPRTDTQYF	TGTGCCAGCAGCGGGGGACTAGCGGGAGATCCCCGCACAGATACGCAGTATTTT
TRBD1	once	TRBJ2-1	TRBV24-1	CATSDLDRGPSYNEQFF	TGTGCCACCAGTGATCTCGACAGGGGGCCCTCCTACAATGAGCAGTTCTTC
NA	NA	TRBJ2-6	TRBV19	CASSTQGKSGANVLTF	TGTGCCAGTAGTACACAGGGTAAATCTGGGGCCAACGTCCTGACTTTC
TRBD2	NA	TRBJ2-7	TRBV10-2	CASTRDGGGEQYF	TGCGCCAGCACCAGAGACGGGGGAGGGGAGCAGTACTTC
NA	NA	TRBJ1-1	TRBV9	CASSALVGGTRAEAFF	TGTGCCAGCAGCGCCCTCGTCGGGGGTACGAGGGCTGAAGCTTTCTTT
NA	NA	TRBJ2-7	TRBV29-1	CSGGLTPGNEQYF	TGCAGCGGCGGACTGACCCCCGGGAACGAGCAGTACTTC
TRBD1	many	TRBJ1-1	TRBV24-1	CATSDGGTGTEAFF	TGTGCCACCAGTGATGGTGGGACAGGGACTGAAGCTTTCTTT
NA	NA	TRBJ2-7	TRBV9	CASSPRGSAYEQYF	TGTGCCAGCAGCCCCCGAGGGTCAGCCTACGAGCAGTACTTC
NA	NA	TRBJ1-5	TRBV24-1	CAISLGGNQPQHF	TGTGCCATCAGTTTAGGTGGCAATCAGCCCCAGCATTTT
NA	NA	TRBJ1-5	TRBV29-1	CSVTQGPDQPQHF	TGCAGCGTTACGCAGGGCCCGGATCAACCCCAGCATTTT
TRBD1	many	TRBJ2-7	TRBV12-3/TRBV12-4	CASRQTGTGGLDEQYF	TGTGCCAGCAGGCAAACCGGGACAGGGGGCCTCGACGAGCAGTACTTC
NA	many	TRBJ2-1	TRBV5-6	CASRRDSTPNEQFF	TGTGCCAGCAGAAGGGATTCGACCCCTAATGAGCAGTTCTTC
NA	many	TRBJ1-6	TRBV12-3/TRBV12-4	CASSFAVLSAPLHF	TGTGCCAGCAGTTTTGCTGTGCTTAGTGCACCCCTCCACTTT
NA	few	TRBJ2-2	TRBV7-9	CASSWDPNGELFF	TGTGCCAGCAGCTGGGACCCGAACGGGGAGCTGTTTTTT
NA	once	TRBJ2-3	TRBV6-6	CASRETLDTQYF	TGTGCCAGCAGGGAGACCCTAGATACGCAGTATTTT
NA	many	TRBJ1-1	TRBV11-2	CASWAVNTEAFF	TGTGCCAGTTGGGCGGTGAACACTGAAGCTTTCTTT
NA	NA	TRBJ1-4	TRBV9	CASSDQGAGEKLFF	TGTGCCAGCAGCGACCAGGGTGCTGGGGAAAAACTGTTTTTT
TRBD1	NA	TRBJ2-1	TRBV2	CASKQGSYNEQFF	TGTGCCAGCAAACAGGGGTCCTACAATGAGCAGTTCTTC
NA	NA	TRBJ1-4	TRBV25-1	CASSLEGTENEKLFF	TGTGCCAGCAGCCTTGAAGGGACGGAAAATGAAAAACTGTTTTTT
NA	few	TRBJ1-1	TRBV10-3	CAIREAGWKAFF	TGTGCCATCAGGGAAGCTGGGTGGAAGGCTTTCTTT
NA	NA	TRBJ2-5	TRBV10-3	CAISETGLGSQYF	TGTGCCATCAGTGAGACTGGTTTGGGGTCCCAGTACTTC
TRBD2	NA	TRBJ2-3	TRBV9	CASSVGGGRGVTDTQYF	TGTGCCAGCAGCGTTGGAGGCGGGAGGGGGGTGACAGATACGCAGTATTTT
TRBD1	NA	TRBJ2-2	TRBV2	CASDPTGPNAGELFF	TGTGCCAGCGACCCGACAGGGCCTAACGCCGGGGAGCTGTTTTTT
TRBD2	once	TRBJ2-1	TRBV11-2	CASSLERLGGKAGNEQFF	TGTGCCAGCAGCCTTGAGAGGTTGGGGGGGAAGGCGGGCAATGAGCAGTTCTTC
NA	NA	TRBJ1-1	TRBV11-2	CASSLVLSRGRETEAFF	TGTGCCAGCAGCTTAGTATTGAGTCGGGGGCGCGAGACTGAAGCTTTCTTT
TRBD1	NA	TRBJ2-5	TRBV7-3	CASSEQGTEETQYF	TGTGCCAGCAGCGAACAGGGGACGGAAGAGACCCAGTACTTC
TRBD1	few	TRBJ1-5	TRBV6-5	CASSSPTGGDQPQHF	TGTGCCAGCAGTTCTCCGACAGGGGGCGATCAGCCCCAGCATTTT